The clone carrying this TCR beta chain occurred a few times. The data originate from a study of cytomegalovirus exposure and HLA in healthy donors. Using immunoSEQ multiplex PCR, the repertoire was profiled, and TCRdb retains in-frame clones only, with some absent. The data show about 140,000 clones, approximately 82% seen once. Per germline, CDR1 SEHNR and CDR2 FQNEAQ (reference sequence). V was pared by 5 bases and J by 2 bases, with 8 bases of the junction left unmatched. The CDR3 consists of 16 residues. The genes are TRBV7-9 and TRBJ2-7; 11 bases are a match to TRBD2. This sequence was found in a man under 40 in good health and CMV-seropositive. Sequencing was carried out using PBMCs. The CDR3 spells CASSARLAGPTYEQYF. The DNA for the CDR3 is TGTGCCAGCAGCGCCCGACTAGCGGGGCCTACCTACGAGCAGTACTTC.